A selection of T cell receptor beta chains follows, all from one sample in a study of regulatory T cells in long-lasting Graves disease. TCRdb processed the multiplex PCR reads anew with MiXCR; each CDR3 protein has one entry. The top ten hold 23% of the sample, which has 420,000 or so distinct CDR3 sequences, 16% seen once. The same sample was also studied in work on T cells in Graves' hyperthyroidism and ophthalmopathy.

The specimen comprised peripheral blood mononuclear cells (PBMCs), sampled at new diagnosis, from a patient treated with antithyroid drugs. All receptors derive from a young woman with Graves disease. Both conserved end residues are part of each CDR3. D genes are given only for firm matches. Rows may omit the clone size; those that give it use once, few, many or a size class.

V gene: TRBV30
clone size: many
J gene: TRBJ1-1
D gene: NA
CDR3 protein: CAWSDSGQHTEAFF
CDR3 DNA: TGTGCCTGGAGCGATTCGGGACAACACACTGAAGCTTTCTTT

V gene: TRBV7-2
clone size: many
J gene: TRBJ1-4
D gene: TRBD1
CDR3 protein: CASSLQGALGEKLFF
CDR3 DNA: TGTGCCAGCAGCTTGCAGGGGGCATTGGGGGAAAAACTGTTTTTT

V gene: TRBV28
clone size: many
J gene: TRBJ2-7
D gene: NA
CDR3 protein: CASSLSGTGEQYF
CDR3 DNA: TGTGCCAGCAGTTTATCAGGGACTGGCGAGCAGTACTTC

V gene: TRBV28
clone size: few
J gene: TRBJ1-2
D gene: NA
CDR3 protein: CASKTTWGSGGYTF
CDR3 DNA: TGTGCCAGCAAGACAACATGGGGCTCTGGAGGCTACACCTTC

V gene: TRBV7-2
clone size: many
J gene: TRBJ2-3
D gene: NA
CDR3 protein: CASSQGSGRHTQYF
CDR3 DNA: TGCGCCAGCAGCCAAGGCTCTGGTCGGCATACGCAGTATTTT

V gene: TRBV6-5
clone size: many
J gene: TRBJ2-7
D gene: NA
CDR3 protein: CASSYPSGVEQYF
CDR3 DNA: TGTGCCAGCAGTTACCCGTCAGGGGTCGAGCAGTACTTC

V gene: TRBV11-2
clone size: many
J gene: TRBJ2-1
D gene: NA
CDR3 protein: CASSTPGTSYNEQFF
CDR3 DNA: TGTGCCAGCAGCACCCCCGGGACGAGTTACAATGAGCAGTTCTTC

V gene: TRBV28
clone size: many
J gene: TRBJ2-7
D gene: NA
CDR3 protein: CASSSGGSYYEQYF
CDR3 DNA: TGTGCCAGCAGTTCCGGAGGGAGCTACTACGAGCAGTACTTC

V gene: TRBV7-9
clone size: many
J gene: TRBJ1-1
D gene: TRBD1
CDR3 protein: CASSSPTGEEAFF
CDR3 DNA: TGTGCCAGCAGCTCACCGACAGGGGAGGAAGCTTTCTTT

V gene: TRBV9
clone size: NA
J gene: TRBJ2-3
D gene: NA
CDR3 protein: CASSVTGRTDTQYF
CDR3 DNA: TGTGCCAGCAGCGTTACAGGGAGGACAGATACGCAGTATTTT

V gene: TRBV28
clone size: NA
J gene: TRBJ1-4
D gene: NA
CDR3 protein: CASRPPKGLTNEKLFF
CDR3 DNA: TGTGCCAGCCGTCCCCCCAAGGGTTTGACTAATGAAAAACTGTTTTTT

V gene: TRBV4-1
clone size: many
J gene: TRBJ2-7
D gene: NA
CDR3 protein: CASSQTNSIYEQYF
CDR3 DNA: TGCGCCAGCAGCCAAACGAACAGCATCTACGAGCAGTACTTC

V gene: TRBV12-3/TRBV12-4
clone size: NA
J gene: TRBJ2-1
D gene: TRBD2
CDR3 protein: CASSSPGLAGGRYNEQFF
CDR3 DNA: TGTGCCAGCAGTTCGCCGGGACTAGCGGGAGGGCGGTACAATGAGCAGTTCTTC

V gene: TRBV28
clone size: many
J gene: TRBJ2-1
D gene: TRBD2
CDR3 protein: CASSLFSGRSYNEQFF
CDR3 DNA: TGTGCCAGCAGTTTATTCAGCGGGAGGTCCTACAATGAGCAGTTCTTC

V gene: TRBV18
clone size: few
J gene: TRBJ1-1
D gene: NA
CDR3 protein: CASSPPGLSNTEAFF
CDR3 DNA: TGTGCCAGCTCACCACCAGGGTTATCGAACACTGAAGCTTTCTTT